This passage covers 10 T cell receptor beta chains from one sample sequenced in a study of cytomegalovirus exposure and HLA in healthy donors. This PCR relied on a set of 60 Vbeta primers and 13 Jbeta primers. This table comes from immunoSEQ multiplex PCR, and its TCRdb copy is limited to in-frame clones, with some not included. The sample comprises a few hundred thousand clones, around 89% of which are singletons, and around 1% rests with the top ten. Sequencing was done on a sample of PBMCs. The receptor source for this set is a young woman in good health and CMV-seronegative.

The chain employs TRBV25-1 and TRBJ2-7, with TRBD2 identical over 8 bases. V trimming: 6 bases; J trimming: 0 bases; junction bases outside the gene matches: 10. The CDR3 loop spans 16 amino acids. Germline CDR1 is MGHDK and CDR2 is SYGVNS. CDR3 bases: TGTGCCAGCAGCGTGGCTCTAACTAGCGGCTCCTACGAGCAGTACTTC. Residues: CASSVALTSGSYEQYF.

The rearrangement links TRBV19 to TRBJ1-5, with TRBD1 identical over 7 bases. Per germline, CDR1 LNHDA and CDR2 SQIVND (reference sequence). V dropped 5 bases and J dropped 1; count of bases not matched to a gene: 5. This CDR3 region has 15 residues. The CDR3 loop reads CASSDRQGSNQPQHF. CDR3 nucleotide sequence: TGTGCCAGTAGTGACCGACAGGGAAGCAATCAGCCCCAGCATTTT.

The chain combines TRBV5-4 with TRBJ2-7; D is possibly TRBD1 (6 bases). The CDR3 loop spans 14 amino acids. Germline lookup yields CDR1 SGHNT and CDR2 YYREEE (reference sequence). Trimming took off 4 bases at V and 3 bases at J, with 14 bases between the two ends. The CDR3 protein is CASSRDTTDYEQYF. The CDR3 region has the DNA TGTGCCAGCAGCCGGGACACCACAGACTACGAGCAGTACTTC.

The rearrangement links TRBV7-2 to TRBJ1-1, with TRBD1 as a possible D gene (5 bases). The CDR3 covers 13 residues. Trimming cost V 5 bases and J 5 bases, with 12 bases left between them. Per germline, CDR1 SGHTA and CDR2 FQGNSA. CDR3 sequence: CASSPPGGTEAFF. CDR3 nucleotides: TGTGCCAGCAGCCCCCCGGGGGGGACTGAAGCTTTCTTT.

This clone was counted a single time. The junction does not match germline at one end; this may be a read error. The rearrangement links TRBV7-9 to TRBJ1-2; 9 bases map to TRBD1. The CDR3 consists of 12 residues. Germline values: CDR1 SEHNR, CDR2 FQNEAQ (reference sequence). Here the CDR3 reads CSSSGTGYGYTF. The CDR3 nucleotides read TGTTCCAGCAGCGGGACAGGGTATGGCTACACCTTC.

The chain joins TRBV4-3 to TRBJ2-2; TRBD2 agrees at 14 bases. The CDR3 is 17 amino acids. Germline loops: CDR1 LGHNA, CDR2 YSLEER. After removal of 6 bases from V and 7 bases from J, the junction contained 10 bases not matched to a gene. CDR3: CASSAGLAGEYGGELFF. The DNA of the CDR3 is TGCGCCAGCAGTGCGGGACTAGCGGGAGAATATGGCGGGGAGCTGTTTTTT.

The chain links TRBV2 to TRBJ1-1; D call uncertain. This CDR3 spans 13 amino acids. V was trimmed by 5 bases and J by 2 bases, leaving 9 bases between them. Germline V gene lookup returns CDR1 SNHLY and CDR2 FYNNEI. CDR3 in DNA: TGTGCCAGCAGTCCTCTTATTAACACTGAAGCTTTCTTT. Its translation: CASSPLINTEAFF.

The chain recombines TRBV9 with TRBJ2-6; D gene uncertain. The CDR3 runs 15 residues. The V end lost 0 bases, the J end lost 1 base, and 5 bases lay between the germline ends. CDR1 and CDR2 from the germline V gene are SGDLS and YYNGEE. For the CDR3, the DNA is TGTGCCAGCAGCGTAGGAGGTTCTGGGGCCAACGTCCTGACTTTC. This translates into CASSVGGSGANVLTF.

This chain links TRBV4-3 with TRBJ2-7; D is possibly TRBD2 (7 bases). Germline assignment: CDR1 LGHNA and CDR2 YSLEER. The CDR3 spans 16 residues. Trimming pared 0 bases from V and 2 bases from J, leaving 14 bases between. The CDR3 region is CASSQDFAGAAYEQYF. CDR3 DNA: TGCGCCAGCAGCCAAGACTTCGCGGGGGCCGCCTACGAGCAGTACTTC.

CDR3 nucleotides: TGCGCCAGCAGCCGTTGGCAGGGGGACACTGAAGCTTTCTTT. It is translated as CASSRWQGDTEAFF. This chain joins TRBV4-1 and TRBJ1-1; 7 bases align to TRBD1. The CDR3 consists of 14 residues. CDR1 and CDR2 from the germline V gene are MGHRA and YSYEKL. With V trimmed by 4 bases and J by 3 bases, 5 bases remained unmatched.